Each of the 5 T cell receptor beta chains below was sequenced from the same sample in a study of blood T cell repertoires in COVID-19 (dated by TCRdb to 2020 to 2021). Library preparation employed the immunoSEQ multiplex PCR assay. In TCRdb, the immuneACCESS table is reduced to in-frame sequences with V and J assigned. These tables do not hold every clone; where another copy was compared, an unresolved V gene accounts for under half, and the others remain unexplained. Within this sample are roughly 150,000 clones, with around nine tenths of them counted one time only. Clones ranked in the top ten supply over 4.5% of the sample. Sequencing input: peripheral blood. Every receptor here comes from a human donor in a cohort sampled during active COVID-19.

In nucleotides, the CDR3 is TGTGCCATCAGCCAGGGTTTGAGCACAGATACGCAGTATTTT. This encodes CAISQGLSTDTQYF. The J gene is TRBJ2-3, the V gene TRBV10-3; tentatively, D is TRBD1 (5 bases). V lost 6 bases and J 0 bases, leaving 10 bases between the germline ends. The CDR3 loop spans 14 amino acids. CDR1 ENHRY and CDR2 SYGVKD come from the germline V gene.

The rearrangement uses TRBV7-2 and TRBJ1-2; D is perhaps TRBD1 (5 bases). CDR1 is SGHTA and CDR2 is FQGNSA in the germline V gene. The CDR3 runs to 15 residues. V gave up 1 base and J gave up 4 bases, with 13 bases separating them. The CDR3 is CASSLEAGPSYGYTF. The CDR3, as DNA: TGTGCCAGCAGCTTAGAGGCAGGGCCCTCCTATGGCTACACCTTC.

The chain is built from TRBV27 and TRBJ2-5, with D perhaps matching TRBD2 (6 bases). The germline V and J ends were trimmed by 4 bases and 5 bases, with 14 bases remaining between them. Germline CDR1 and CDR2: MNHEY and SMNVEV (reference sequence). There are 14 residues in the CDR3. CDR3 sequence (DNA): TGTGCCAGCAGTTCCCCCGCCCGGGGGGAGACCCAGTACTTC. It translates to CASSSPARGETQYF.

The gene calls are TRBV5-4 and TRBJ2-1, with a possible D match to TRBD1 (6 bases). The V end was cut by 5 bases, the J end by 3 bases, with 12 bases between. The germline V gene has CDR1 SGHNT and CDR2 YYREEE (reference sequence). The CDR3 length is 14 residues. CDR3 sequence: CASSPQGSYNEQFF. CDR3 nucleotide sequence: TGTGCCAGCAGTCCCCAGGGGAGCTACAATGAGCAGTTCTTC.

This sequence joins TRBV24-1 and TRBJ2-1, with D perhaps TRBD2 (6 bases). The germline gives CDR1 KGHDR, CDR2 SFDVKD. The CDR3 runs to 16 residues. V lost 5 bases, J lost 7 bases, and 20 bases lay in between. CDR3 sequence: CATSGATGEKLNEQFF. In DNA, the CDR3 is TGTGCCACCAGTGGGGCAACGGGGGAAAAGTTAAATGAGCAGTTCTTC.